The 25 T cell receptor beta chains presented below share a single source sample, sequenced in a study of CD8+ T cells in alopecia areata. TCR sequencing used cDNA made by reverse transcription of extracted RNA. Using immunoSEQ multiplex PCR, the repertoire was profiled, and TCRdb retains in-frame clones only, with some absent. The table includes 120,000 or so clones, approximately 47% detected once. Material for sequencing was NKG2D-low CD8+ T cells sorted from blood. These TCRs come from a human donor with alopecia areata.

This clone has only a few counts. The chain joins TRBV30 to TRBJ2-3; 10 bases match TRBD1. CDR3 length equals 15 residues. Germline V gene sequence: CDR1 GTSNPN, CDR2 SVGIG (reference sequence). V trimming: 0 bases; J trimming: 4 bases; junction bases outside the gene matches: 4. The CDR3, as DNA: TGTGCCTGGAGTGTAGGGGACAGGGGTCCAGATACGCAGTATTTT. The encoded protein is CAWSVGDRGPDTQYF.

The chain links TRBV29-1 to TRBJ2-7; the D is unclear. Germline V lookup: CDR1 SQVTM, CDR2 ANQGSEA. This CDR3 has 11 residues. Trimming shortened V by 6 bases and J by 3 bases, and 9 bases separated the two germline ends. The CDR3 loop reads CSVEVNYEQYF. CDR3 DNA sequence: TGCAGCGTAGAGGTTAACTACGAGCAGTACTTC.

This chain uses TRBV29-1 with TRBJ1-2, with 7 bases aligning to TRBD1. The CDR3 extends over 13 amino acids. The J segment lost 3 bases and the V segment lost 4 bases, leaving 5 bases of the junction unmatched. Looked up from germline, CDR1 is SQVTM and CDR2 is ANQGSEA. Here the CDR3 reads CSVGQGGDYGYTF. CDR3 DNA: TGCAGCGTTGGACAGGGCGGCGACTATGGCTACACCTTC. Combining the CDR3 with reference TRBV29-1 and TRBJ1-2 gives the whole variable domain SAVISQKPSRDICQRGTSLTIQCQVDSQVTMMFWYRQQPGQSLTLIATANQGSEATYESGFVIDKFPISRPNLTFSTLTVSNMSPEDSSIYLCSVGQGGDYGYTFGSGTRLTVV.

This clone came up a few times. The rearrangement uses TRBV4-3 and TRBJ2-4; D may be TRBD2 (5 bases). The V and J ends lost 1 base and 8 bases respectively, with 12 bases between them. Germline V lookup: CDR1 LGHNA, CDR2 YSLEER. This CDR3 has 14 residues. The CDR3 bases are TGCGCCAGCAGCCAAGTAACGGGGATGGACATTCAGTACTTC. This sequence encodes CASSQVTGMDIQYF.

J is TRBJ2-5 and V is TRBV27, with unresolved D. Trimming pared 5 bases from V and 2 bases from J, leaving 12 bases between. This CDR3 has 14 amino acids. The V gene's germline CDR1 is MNHEY and CDR2 SMNVEV (reference sequence). CDR3 in amino acids: CASSSHLEQETQYF. In DNA form, the CDR3 reads TGTGCCAGCAGTAGCCATTTGGAACAAGAGACCCAGTACTTC.

This clone was observed at least ten times. The CDR3 loop reads CASSLATSGDDEQYF. CDR3 nucleotides: TGTGCCAGCAGCTTAGCCACTAGCGGGGATGACGAGCAGTACTTC. The V gene is TRBV7-6, the J gene TRBJ2-7; 10 nucleotides agree with TRBD2. CDR3 size: 15 residues. V was pared by 0 bases and J by 5 bases, with 4 bases of the junction left unmatched. CDR1 is SGHVS, CDR2 FNYEAQ, per germline.

This chain links TRBV29-1 with TRBJ2-1; 7 bases fit TRBD2. Germline CDR1 SQVTM, CDR2 ANQGSEA. The length of the CDR3 is 14 residues. After removal of 7 bases from V and 9 bases from J, the junction contained 15 bases not matched to a gene. The CDR3 reads CSATSGTIFGEQFF. The CDR3 DNA reads TGCAGCGCGACCTCCGGGACTATCTTCGGTGAGCAGTTCTTC.

This clone was observed a few times. The junction departs from germline at one end; a sequencing error may be responsible. CDR3 residues: CASSDSSTGELFF. The CDR3 DNA reads TGTGCCAGCAGTGACTCGAGCACCGGGGAGCTGTTTTTT. This chain connects TRBV6-5 to TRBJ2-2, with unresolved D. The CDR3 loop spans 13 amino acids. Germline V gene data show CDR1 as MNHEY and CDR2 as SVGAGI.

The chain is built from TRBV28 and TRBJ2-3; 8 bases fit TRBD2. This CDR3 contains 14 residues. V lost 6 bases and J lost 5; bases outside the gene matches: 7. Germline CDR1 reads MDHEN; CDR2 reads SYDVKM. The chain's CDR3 is CASRISGAQDTQYF. The CDR3 region has the DNA TGTGCCAGCAGGATTAGCGGGGCGCAAGATACGCAGTATTTT.

The chain has TRBV12-5 and TRBJ2-1; D uncertain. The germline V and J ends were trimmed by 6 bases and 8 bases, with 8 bases remaining between them. Germline lookup yields CDR1 LGHNT and CDR2 FRNRAP. The CDR3 length is 11 residues. Written as DNA, the CDR3 is TGTGCTAGTGGAATTTCGGATGAGCAGTTCTTC. It is translated as CASGISDEQFF.

The V call is TRBV28, the J call TRBJ2-3; 8 nucleotides line up with TRBD2. The CDR3 is 15 amino acids. The V gene end was trimmed by 2 bases and the J gene end by 6 bases; junction bases not matched to a gene: 7. Germline CDR1 MDHEN, CDR2 SYDVKM. The CDR3 nucleotides are TGTGCCAGCAGTTTAGTCGGGGGGGCAGGCGATACGCAGTATTTT. This translates into CASSLVGGAGDTQYF.

This clone was observed a handful of times. The rearrangement uses TRBV14 and TRBJ2-1; no reliable D call. This CDR3 is built from 12 residues. The V gene lost 5 bases and the J gene lost 2 bases, with 4 bases spanning the gap. Per the germline V gene, CDR1 is SGHDN and CDR2 is FVKESK. The CDR3 bases are TGTGCCAGCAGCAATGCCTACAATGAGCAGTTCTTC. Its protein is CASSNAYNEQFF.

The CDR3 protein is CASRDGGPKETQYF. The DNA of the CDR3 is TGCGCCAGCCGGGACGGGGGCCCTAAAGAGACCCAGTACTTC. J is TRBJ2-5 and V is TRBV5-1; D might be TRBD1 or TRBD2, each matching 6 bases. Germline lookup yields CDR1 SGHRS and CDR2 YFSETQ. The CDR3 is 14 residues long. V lost 7 bases and J 3 bases, leaving 16 bases between the germline ends.

The gene calls are TRBV27 and TRBJ2-5, with D tentatively TRBD1 (6 bases). Trimming pared 7 bases from V and 2 bases from J, leaving 8 bases between. The CDR3 runs to 12 residues. Germline V gene lookup returns CDR1 MNHEY and CDR2 SMNVEV (reference sequence). The chain's CDR3 is CASKGVQETQYF. In DNA, the CDR3 is TGTGCCAGCAAGGGGGTTCAAGAGACCCAGTACTTC.

This clone appeared a few times. The chain carries TRBV29-1 and TRBJ1-2; tentative D call: TRBD1 (5 bases). The CDR3 sequence is 13 residues long. The V end was cut by 3 bases, the J end by 5 bases, with 13 bases between. CDR1 is SQVTM and CDR2 is ANQGSEA in the germline V gene. The CDR3 DNA is TGCAGCGTTGACGGCAGGGATAAGTATGGCTACACCTTC. It specifies CSVDGRDKYGYTF.

The table lists this clone with a few counts. This chain connects TRBV7-2 to TRBJ2-1; 11 nucleotides align to TRBD2. Trimming took 0 bases from V and 9 from J; bases not matched to a gene: 10. This CDR3 is 17 amino acids long. Germline CDR1 SGHTA, CDR2 FQGNSA. CDR3 sequence: CASSLAAPTSGSGEQFF. The CDR3 nucleotides read TGTGCCAGCAGCTTAGCAGCACCTACTAGCGGGAGTGGTGAGCAGTTCTTC.

CDR3 in amino acids: CASSQGQDSYEQYF. CDR3 coding DNA: TGTGCCAGCAGCCAAGGACAGGACTCCTACGAGCAGTACTTC. This chain connects TRBV7-2 to TRBJ2-7; 7 positions match TRBD1. The V gene's germline CDR1 is SGHTA and CDR2 FQGNSA. There are 14 residues in the CDR3. J gave up 0 bases and V 5 bases, and 4 bases lay outside the gene matches.

This clone was detected only once. V gene TRBV6-6 combines with J gene TRBJ2-7; D possibly corresponds to TRBD2 (7 bases). This CDR3 is 13 amino acids long. The germline gives CDR1 MNHNY, CDR2 SVGAGI (reference sequence). Trimming removed 11 bases at V and 5 bases at J, with 19 bases between. The CDR3 loop reads CAGGGRESDEQYF. CDR3 bases: TGTGCCGGGGGGGGCCGGGAGTCGGACGAGCAGTACTTC.

This chain connects TRBV30 to TRBJ2-2; D is perhaps TRBD2 (5 bases). The germline V gene has CDR1 GTSNPN and CDR2 SVGIG (reference sequence). This CDR3 is built from 12 residues. Between the trimmed V and J ends, which lost 3 bases and 6 bases, there was a span of 8 bases. As DNA, the CDR3 is TGTGCCTGGAGGAAAGCGGCCGGGGAGCTGTTTTTT. It codes for CAWRKAAGELFF.

The chain has TRBV7-3 and TRBJ2-7, with D perhaps TRBD1 (6 bases). CDR1 SGHTA and CDR2 FQGTGA come from the germline V gene. The V end lost 8 bases, the J end lost 7 bases, and 15 bases lay between the germline ends. The CDR3 is 12 residues long. CDR3 protein: CASGRGSGEQYF. CDR3 DNA: TGTGCCAGCGGCAGGGGCTCGGGTGAGCAGTACTTC.

V usage is TRBV2 and J usage is TRBJ1-5, with TRBD1 identical over 9 bases. Per the germline V gene, CDR1 is SNHLY and CDR2 is FYNNEI. This CDR3 has 14 amino acids. Germline trimming cut 6 bases from V and 6 bases from J; bases unmatched to any gene: 6. The CDR3 loop is CASRVGQGSQPQHF. For the CDR3, the DNA is TGTGCCAGCAGGGTGGGACAGGGTAGTCAGCCCCAGCATTTT.

In this sample, this clone turned up a few times. This chain uses TRBV29-1 with TRBJ1-2; possibly TRBD1 for D (6 bases). The length of the CDR3 is 12 residues. From germline, CDR1 is SQVTM and CDR2 ANQGSEA. V was clipped by 6 bases and J by 1 base, with 9 bases between them. CDR3 residues: CSVGQNNYGYTF. The CDR3 DNA is TGCAGCGTCGGACAGAATAACTATGGCTACACCTTC.

This sequence joins TRBV6-5 and TRBJ2-7; D might be TRBD2 (6 bases). Between the trimmed V and J ends, which lost 6 bases and 7 bases, there was a span of 10 bases. Germline CDR1 and CDR2: MNHEY and SVGAGI. This CDR3 has 11 amino acids. The CDR3 nucleotides read TGTGCCAGCAGGGAGAGCGGGGAGCAGTACTTC. Translating gives CASRESGEQYF.

The V gene is TRBV21-1, the J gene TRBJ2-1. TRBV21-1 is recorded as a pseudogene. The length of the CDR3 is 14 residues. CDR3 bases: TGTGCCAGCAGCGACCGGGCGCCCTACAATGAGCAGTTCTTC. Translated: CASSDRAPYNEQFF.

The V call is TRBV4-1, the J call TRBJ2-5, with 11 positions matching TRBD2. The length of the CDR3 is 13 residues. V trimming: 0 bases; J trimming: 13 bases; junction bases outside the gene matches: 4. Germline V CDR1 and CDR2: MGHRA, YSYEKL. The chain's CDR3 is CASSQDRLAGMYF. CDR3 sequence (DNA): TGCGCCAGCAGCCAAGATCGACTAGCGGGGATGTACTTC.